This T cell receptor beta chain was identified during a study of blood T cell repertoires in COVID-19 (dated by TCRdb to about 2020). General notes on the study: Samples from collaborators originated in the United States, Italy and Spain and spanned both the acute and convalescent phases of COVID-19. The prospective study material was composed of cDNA or gDNA derived from T cells, B-cell-depleted T cells, or PBMCs. The dataset comprised deeply sampled blood TCRbeta repertoires from subjects exposed to, actively infected with, or recovered from COVID-19. A freely available public database, intended as a resource for researchers studying the immune response to SARS-CoV-2, is where the repertoires were released. The samples were drawn from the first 160 participants of the ongoing ImmuneRACE study and from 1,254 subjects provided by 6 global collaborators. Nearly every sample came with metadata listing a de-identified subject ID, COVID-19 status, age in years and sex. Where available, HLA class I and class II types were obtained from metadata supplied by the sample provider rather than from assay-based typing. What the research found in general, with its limitations: How much clinical and demographic metadata was included differed by source and by participant, and the metadata was provided uncurated.

Enrolling through a virtual design, the prospective study's participants ranged in age from roughly 18 to 90 years and lived across roughly 23 United States geographic areas. In the prospective study, participants were assigned to cohorts based on the clinical history participants reported in a screening survey and a study questionnaire. Each participant in the prospective study had whole blood, serum and a nasopharyngeal or oropharyngeal swab collected by mobile phlebotomists. Prospective study participants could optionally give additional blood draws and questionnaires over an approximately 2-month period. Blood samples from the prospective study were shipped frozen or at room temperature prior to DNA extraction. The immunoSEQ Assay, a bias-controlled multiplex PCR, was used to amplify TCRbeta CDR3 regions from genomic DNA. Under the source paper's analysis protocol: Nucleated cell counts per sample were estimated from amplification of reference gene primers within the assay. Sequence reads were collapsed and filtered to measure the absolute abundance of every unique TCRbeta CDR3 rearrangement. Productive Simpson clonality was computed per sample as the square root of Simpson's diversity index over productive rearrangements. As stored in TCRdb, this immuneACCESS dataset retains in-frame rearrangements with V and J assigned. A fraction of the clones does not appear; measured against another copy, unresolved V genes explain less than half of the discrepancy, and the remainder lacks a known reason. V and J calls plus clone size are reproduced from that table; the DNA served to infer D and trimming. The sample table records around 220,000 clones; 85% to 90% of these occur just once. The top ten constitute 14% to 15% of the sample.

For this clone: There is no known antigen for this receptor. No base-level quality is on record; no much larger clone is a single base apart.

CDR1 and CDR2 are drawn from the germline V gene (reference sequence): MNHEY, SMNVEV. The CDR3, from cysteine to phenylalanine, totals 14 residues. Kept here is only the CDR3 DNA, which spans 42 bases and is read in frame from base 1. Trimming removed 5 bases from V and 4 bases from J, leaving 14 bases between the germline ends. The TCR sequence derives from a woman in her forties or fifties with acute COVID-19. Sequences were obtained from PBMCs or T cells enriched from blood (not recorded which). The sequence links TRBV27 to TRBJ1-1; tentative D gene TRBD1, with 5 bases matching. At the DNA level, the sequence is TGTGCCAGCAGTCAAAACGGGGGGACCACTGAAGCTTTCTTT. Its protein product is CASSQNGGTTEAFF.